These 21 T cell receptor beta chains were all obtained from the same sample, sequenced in a study of long-term antiretroviral therapy in people with HIV. Survey level was the resolution at which the v3.0 immunoSEQ assay ran. Profiling relied on immunoSEQ multiplex PCR, and the TCRdb table lists in-frame clones only, not all of them. Of some 25,000 clones in the sample, 85% to 90% are singletons; the top ten hold around 5.6%. The sequencing used unsorted PBMCs, collected approximately 4.5 years after starting antiretroviral therapy. These receptors originate from a man under 40 with HIV.

The V call is TRBV15, the J call TRBJ2-6; no clear D. Germline V CDR1 and CDR2: LNHNV, YYDKDF (reference sequence). Trimming pared 0 bases from V and 0 bases from J, leaving 6 bases between. There are 16 residues in the CDR3. The CDR3 here is CATSRDLGSGANVLTF. DNA of the CDR3: TGTGCCACCAGCAGAGATCTTGGCTCTGGGGCCAACGTCCTGACTTTC.

The J gene is TRBJ2-3, the V gene TRBV5-1; D might be TRBD2 (6 bases). V was trimmed by 3 bases and J by 4 bases, leaving 12 bases between them. CDR1 SGHRS and CDR2 YFSETQ come from the germline V gene. The CDR3 spans 14 residues. This CDR3 is CASSYWRESDTQYF. The CDR3 nucleotides read TGCGCCAGCAGCTATTGGAGGGAATCAGATACGCAGTATTTT.

V usage is TRBV19 and J usage is TRBJ2-7; tentatively, D is TRBD2 (5 bases). V lost 6 bases and J lost 2, with 8 bases in between. This CDR3 has 12 amino acids. CDR1 is LNHDA, CDR2 SQIVND, per germline (reference sequence). The CDR3 loop is CASSAGAYEQYF. CDR3 nucleotides: TGTGCCAGTAGCGCCGGGGCCTACGAGCAGTACTTC.

This clone was picked up a small number of times. The chain combines TRBV27 with TRBJ2-7; the match to TRBD1 covers 9 bases. J lost 4 bases, V lost 6 bases, and 7 bases had no gene match. The CDR3 loop spans 14 amino acids. Germline lookup yields CDR1 MNHEY and CDR2 SMNVEV (reference sequence). As DNA, the CDR3 is TGTGCCAGCAGCCTCACAGGGGGCGGGTACGAGCAGTACTTC. This gives the protein CASSLTGGGYEQYF.

The V and J genes are TRBV29-1 and TRBJ2-7; perhaps TRBD1 as D (5 bases). Trimming took off 0 bases at V and 1 base at J, with 7 bases between the two ends. The CDR3 extends over 13 amino acids. Germline assignment: CDR1 SQVTM and CDR2 ANQGSEA. For the CDR3, the DNA is TGCAGCGTTGAAGATGACAGTTCCTACGAGCAGTACTTC. It translates to CSVEDDSSYEQYF.

The CDR3 DNA follows: TGCAGCGTTCGGGCAGAGATGTACAATGAGCAGTTCTTC. This gives the protein CSVRAEMYNEQFF. This chain links TRBV29-1 with TRBJ2-1; D not certain. The length of the CDR3 is 13 residues. Germline loops: CDR1 SQVTM, CDR2 ANQGSEA. Trimming cost V 5 bases and J 4 bases, with 12 bases left between them.

The chain combines TRBV25-1 with TRBJ2-1; no firm D call. The germline V and J ends were trimmed by 3 bases and 4 bases, with 7 bases remaining between them. The germline V gene has CDR1 MGHDK and CDR2 SYGVNS. This CDR3 comprises 13 residues. CDR3 loop: CASSDVVYNEQFF. DNA of the CDR3: TGTGCCAGCAGTGATGTTGTTTACAATGAGCAGTTCTTC.

This chain uses TRBV19 with TRBJ1-4, with D uncertain. Germline V gene lookup returns CDR1 LNHDA and CDR2 SQIVND (reference sequence). The CDR3 extends over 13 amino acids. The CDR3 spells CATSVNANEKLFF. The CDR3, as DNA: TGTGCTACGTCAGTCAATGCTAATGAAAAACTGTTTTTT.

The genes are TRBV5-4 and TRBJ2-1; 7 bases agree with TRBD2. Germline lookup yields CDR1 SGHNT and CDR2 YYREEE (reference sequence). The CDR3 extends over 13 amino acids. The V gene end was trimmed by 5 bases and the J gene end by 9 bases; junction bases not matched to a gene: 8. The chain's CDR3 is CASRGGWGLEQFF. In DNA form, the CDR3 reads TGTGCCAGCAGGGGAGGGTGGGGACTTGAGCAGTTCTTC.

The chain carries TRBV29-1 and TRBJ2-2; D possibly corresponds to TRBD2 (5 bases). Germline V gene lookup returns CDR1 SQVTM and CDR2 ANQGSEA. CDR3 size: 15 residues. V lost 2 bases to trimming and J lost 5 bases, with 15 bases between them. The CDR3 here is CSVEFRGRETGELFF. CDR3 bases: TGCAGCGTTGAATTTCGGGGAAGGGAGACCGGGGAGCTGTTTTTT.

The chain employs TRBV7-2 and TRBJ2-7, with D possibly matching TRBD2 (5 bases). CDR1 is SGHTA, CDR2 FQGNSA, per germline. Trimming shortened V by 2 bases and J by 6 bases, and 11 bases separated the two germline ends. CDR3 length equals 13 residues. The CDR3 loop is CASSLQVEGEQYF. The CDR3, as DNA: TGTGCCAGCAGCTTACAGGTTGAGGGCGAGCAGTACTTC. The whole variable domain, filled in from reference TRBV7-2 and TRBJ2-7, reads GAGVSQSPSNKVTEKGKDVELRCDPISGHTALYWYRQSLGQGLEFLIYFQGNSAPDKSGLPSDRFSAERTGGSVSTLTIQRTQQEDSAVYLCASSLQVEGEQYFGPGTRLTVT.

The count of this clone is one. The rearrangement joins TRBV18 to TRBJ1-2; tentative D call: TRBD1 (5 bases). Germline CDR1 KGHSH, CDR2 LQKENI. Trimming shortened V by 4 bases and J by 4 bases, and 16 bases separated the two germline ends. The CDR3 contains 15 residues. The CDR3 region has the DNA TGTGCCAGCTCACGAGGCGGGGACGCGGGCTATGGCTACACCTTC. Amino acid sequence: CASSRGGDAGYGYTF. Together with reference TRBV18 and TRBJ1-2, the CDR3 gives the full variable domain: NAGVMQNPRHLVRRRGQEARLRCSPMKGHSHVYWYRQLPEEGLKFMVYLQKENIIDESGMPKERFSAEFPKEGPSILRIQQVVRGDSAAYFCASSRGGDAGYGYTFGSGTRLTVV.

The chain carries TRBV7-9 and TRBJ2-6; D is ambiguous. This CDR3 has 15 residues. CDR1 and CDR2 (germline): SEHNR, FQNEAQ (reference sequence). Between the trimmed V and J ends, which lost 1 base and 4 bases, there was a span of 8 bases. CDR3 bases: TGTGCCAGCAGCTTAGGGGGTACAGGGGCCAACGTCCTGACTTTC. This encodes CASSLGGTGANVLTF. Variable domain in full (rest from reference TRBV7-9 and TRBJ2-6): DTGVSQNPRHKITKRGQNVTFRCDPISEHNRLYWYRQTLGQGPEFLTYFQNEAQLEKSRLLSDRFSAERPKGSFSTLEIQRTEQGDSAMYLCASSLGGTGANVLTFGAGSRLTVL.

J is TRBJ1-4 and V is TRBV7-9; D gene ambiguous. CDR1 and CDR2 (germline): SEHNR, FQNEAQ (reference sequence). Trimming cost V 1 base and J 6 bases, with 15 bases left between them. The CDR3 covers 16 residues. The CDR3 reads CASSLGVPRDDEKLFF. The CDR3 coding sequence is TGTGCCAGCAGCTTAGGCGTTCCAAGGGATGATGAAAAACTGTTTTTT.

The count of this clone is one. The V gene is TRBV4-3, the J gene TRBJ2-1; possibly TRBD2 for D (5 bases). Trimming stripped 0 bases from V and 8 bases from J, with 11 bases between. Germline-derived CDR1 and CDR2 are LGHNA and YSLEER. The CDR3 loop spans 14 amino acids. The CDR3 protein is CASSQDGGSDEQFF. The CDR3 DNA reads TGCGCCAGCAGCCAAGATGGTGGGAGCGATGAGCAGTTCTTC.

The chain employs TRBV14 and TRBJ2-3; maybe TRBD2 (6 bases). This CDR3 is 15 amino acids long. From germline, CDR1 is SGHDN and CDR2 FVKESK. The V and J ends lost 1 base and 5 bases respectively, with 13 bases between them. CDR3 in amino acids: CASSQGAPRGDTQYF. For the CDR3, the DNA is TGTGCCAGCAGCCAAGGGGCCCCGCGGGGAGATACGCAGTATTTT.

V gene TRBV18 combines with J gene TRBJ1-1; no firm D call. The CDR3 loop spans 14 amino acids. Trimming pared 4 bases from V and 1 base from J, leaving 10 bases between. Germline loops: CDR1 KGHSH, CDR2 LQKENI. CDR3 DNA: TGTGCCAGCTCACTGACCCTCAGGAACACTGAAGCTTTCTTT. This sequence encodes CASSLTLRNTEAFF.

DNA for the CDR3: TGTGCCAGCAGGAGGGGGGGGCGGAATGAGCAGTTCTTC. This codes for CASRRGGRNEQFF. The chain carries TRBV6-5 and TRBJ2-1, with a weak D call TRBD2 (7 bases). The CDR3 consists of 13 residues. Trimming shortened V by 6 bases and J by 7 bases, and 13 bases separated the two germline ends. The germline V gene has CDR1 MNHEY and CDR2 SVGAGI.

The chain combines TRBV4-1 with TRBJ2-7; possibly TRBD2 for D (5 bases). This CDR3 has 12 residues. Germline V gene lookup returns CDR1 MGHRA and CDR2 YSYEKL. The germline V and J ends were trimmed by 3 bases and 6 bases, with 9 bases remaining between them. CDR3 region: CASSHGRGEQYF. DNA for the CDR3: TGCGCCAGCAGCCACGGACGGGGCGAGCAGTACTTC.

This chain connects TRBV9 to TRBJ2-3; D is undetermined. Looked up from germline, CDR1 is SGDLS and CDR2 is YYNGEE. Trimming took 0 bases from V and 2 from J, leaving 10 bases between them. The CDR3 totals 15 residues. The CDR3 reads CASSVVGQSTDTQYF. The CDR3 coding sequence is TGTGCCAGCAGCGTAGTTGGGCAGTCCACAGATACGCAGTATTTT.

The V and J genes are TRBV7-6 and TRBJ1-3; no clear D. Germline-derived CDR1 and CDR2 are SGHVS and FNYEAQ. This CDR3 spans 15 amino acids. The germline V and J ends were trimmed by 5 bases and 0 bases, with 11 bases remaining between them. The CDR3 nucleotides read TGTGCCAGCAGCATTGGACCCGACTCTGGAAACACCATATATTTT. Its translation is CASSIGPDSGNTIYF. The complete variable domain, with remaining parts taken from reference TRBV7-6 and TRBJ1-3, reads GAGVSQSPRYKVTKRGQDVALRCDPISGHVSLYWYRQALGQGPEFLTYFNYEAQQDKSGLPNDRFSAERPEGSISTLTIQRTEQRDSAMYRCASSIGPDSGNTIYFGEGSWLTVV.